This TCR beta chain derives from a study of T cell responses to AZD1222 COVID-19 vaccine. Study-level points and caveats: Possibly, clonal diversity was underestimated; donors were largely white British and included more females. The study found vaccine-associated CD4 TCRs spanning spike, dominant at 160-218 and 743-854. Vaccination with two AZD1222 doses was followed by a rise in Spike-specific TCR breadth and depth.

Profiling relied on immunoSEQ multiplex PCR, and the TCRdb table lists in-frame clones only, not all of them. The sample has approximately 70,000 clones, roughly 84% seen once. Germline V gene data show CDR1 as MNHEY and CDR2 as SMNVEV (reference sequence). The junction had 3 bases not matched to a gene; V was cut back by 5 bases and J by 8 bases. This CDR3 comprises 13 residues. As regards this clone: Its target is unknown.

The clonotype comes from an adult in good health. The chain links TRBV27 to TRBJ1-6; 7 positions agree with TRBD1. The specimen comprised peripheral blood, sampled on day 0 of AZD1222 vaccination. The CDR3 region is CASSRQGYSPLHF. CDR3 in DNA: TGTGCCAGCAGTAGACAGGGTTATTCACCCCTCCACTTT.